This TCR beta chain appears in the sequencing data of a study of blood T cells in healthy people across ages. Study background: Capturing about one barcoded beta molecule per two T cells was achieved by template switching.

The study recruited healthy Caucasian donors from Russia who were aged about 6 to 100. A second 7 to 11 cycle PCR used barcoded and J-beta primers. Each cDNA molecule carried a tag from a template-switch adaptor that contained 12 random nucleotides. Sequencing recovered at least 2.5 million CDR3-containing paired-end reads from each sample. TCRdb analysed the 5' RACE reads with MiXCR anew, one entry per CDR3 protein. The sample consists of fewer than 1,000,000 distinct CDR3 sequences, under 45% of them appearing once. Trimming removed 8 bases from V and 6 bases from J; junction bases left unmatched: 8. This CDR3 contains 14 residues.

The rearrangement joins TRBV12-3 or TRBV12-4 to TRBJ2-3, with 10 nucleotides matching TRBD2. The sequencing sample was made of blood. The sequence derives from a man aged 60 to 69 in good health. The DNA for the CDR3 is TGTGCCAGCTGGAGCGGGGGGGGCCGGGATACGCAGTATTTT. Amino acids: CASWSGGGRDTQYF.